The 27 T cell receptor beta chains presented below share a single source sample, sequenced in a study of blood T cell repertoires in COVID-19. Assay used: immunoSEQ multiplex PCR; TCRdb lists only in-frame clones, some missing. Found here are over 250,000 clones, roughly 90% of them singletons; the top ten hold under 2.5%. The sample taken for sequencing was peripheral blood. These receptors were obtained from a man aged 45 to 65 with acute or convalescent COVID-19.

The chain couples TRBV11-2 to TRBJ2-1; D is unresolved. This CDR3 has 13 residues. The V gene's germline CDR1 is SGHAT and CDR2 FQNNGV. Trimming took 0 bases from V and 7 from J, leaving 7 bases between them. The CDR3 coding sequence is TGTGCCAGCAGCTTAGACCCGAGGAATGAGCAGTTCTTC. Protein sequence: CASSLDPRNEQFF.

The CDR3, as DNA: TGTGCCAGCAGCTACACAGGGGACGAGCAGTACTTC. This translates into CASSYTGDEQYF. The V and J genes are TRBV3-1 (or the pseudogene TRBV3-2) and TRBJ2-7, with 7 bases matching TRBD1. The CDR3 has 12 residues. V lost 5 bases to trimming and J lost 5 bases; unmatched junction nucleotides: 3. Germline V gene lookup returns CDR1 LGHDT and CDR2 YNNKEL (reference sequence).

This clone was seen once. A read error is likely, as this CDR3 ends without the conserved phenylalanine or tryptophan. The limits of the CDR3 on the DNA are not certain, so only TCRdb's listed CDR3 is given. The CDR3 loop reads CASSFGGASWVL. The rearrangement joins TRBV12-3 or TRBV12-4 to TRBJ2-7; TRBD2 reflects the table's D call only, with no check against the DNA. The CDR3 extends over 12 residues, inclusive of both ends.

The rearrangement links TRBV9 to TRBJ2-5; 7 bases fit TRBD2. Unmatched junction bases numbered 3, after V lost 3 bases and J lost 1 base. The CDR3 is made up of 14 amino acids. Germline CDR1 is SGDLS and CDR2 is YYNGEE. As DNA, the CDR3 is TGTGCCAGCAGCGGAGGACTAGGCCAAGAGACCCAGTACTTC. Protein sequence: CASSGGLGQETQYF. Filled out from reference TRBV9 and TRBJ2-5, the complete variable domain reads DSGVTQTPKHLITATGQRVTLRCSPRSGDLSVYWYQQSLDQGLQFLIQYYNGEERAKGNILERFSAQQFPDLHSELNLSSLELGDSALYFCASSGGLGQETQYFGPGTRLLVL.

The gene calls are TRBV5-1 and TRBJ1-2, with 8 bases lining up with TRBD1. The V gene end was trimmed by 7 bases and the J gene end by 10 bases; junction bases not matched to a gene: 9. CDR1 is SGHRS, CDR2 YFSETQ, per germline. CDR3 length: 12 amino acids. CDR3 residues: CASGEQGVPYTF. The CDR3 nucleotides are TGCGCCAGCGGGGAACAGGGGGTTCCCTACACCTTC.

This clone was detected a few times. V is TRBV5-1 and J is TRBJ2-7; maybe TRBD1 (5 bases). CDR1 and CDR2 from the germline V gene are SGHRS and YFSETQ. The germline V and J ends were trimmed by 1 base and 2 bases, with 10 bases remaining between them. CDR3 size: 14 residues. The CDR3 reads CASSLTEGAYEQYF. The CDR3 coding sequence is TGCGCCAGCAGCTTGACAGAAGGGGCCTACGAGCAGTACTTC.

CDR3: CASSPSGPSSYEQYF. The DNA for the CDR3 is TGTGCCAGCAGTCCCTCAGGGCCTAGCTCCTACGAGCAGTACTTC. The chain is built from TRBV6-5 and TRBJ2-7; the D gene is possibly TRBD1 (5 bases). Trimming pared 5 bases from V and 0 bases from J, leaving 14 bases between. CDR3 length: 15 residues. Germline V gene sequence: CDR1 MNHEY, CDR2 SVGAGI.

The J gene is TRBJ1-5, the V gene TRBV6-1, with a tentative D call TRBD1 (6 bases). Germline values: CDR1 MNHNS, CDR2 SASEGT. The germline V and J ends were trimmed by 3 bases and 5 bases, with 8 bases remaining between them. CDR3 size: 13 residues. CDR3 sequence reads: CASSDRGDQPQHF. The CDR3 nucleotides read TGTGCCAGCAGTGACAGGGGTGATCAGCCCCAGCATTTT.

This clone came up once. The genes are TRBV6-5 and TRBJ2-7, with 13 bases aligning to TRBD2. The V segment lost 6 bases and the J segment 0 bases; nucleotides outside the gene matches: 2. Germline V gene sequence: CDR1 MNHEY, CDR2 SVGAGI. This CDR3 contains 15 residues. In nucleotides, the CDR3 is TGTGCCAGCAGCCGACTAGCGGGGGGCTCCTACGAGCAGTACTTC. This gives the protein CASSRLAGGSYEQYF.

V gene TRBV6-2 or TRBV6-3 combines with J gene TRBJ2-7; D may be TRBD2 (7 bases). The CDR3 spans 17 residues. Trimming removed 3 bases at V and 3 bases at J, with 21 bases between. Germline CDR1 is MNHEY and CDR2 is SVGEGT. The CDR3 protein is CASSYGGAGPLGYEQYF. The DNA of the CDR3 is TGTGCCAGCAGTTATGGGGGGGCCGGGCCCCTCGGCTACGAGCAGTACTTC.

This sequence joins TRBV7-8 and TRBJ2-5; D possibly corresponds to TRBD2 (5 bases). V was clipped by 10 bases and J by 7 bases, with 22 bases between them. Germline CDR1 SGHVS, CDR2 FQNEAQ. This CDR3 has 14 amino acids. This CDR3 reads CATTFITPEGTQYF. The DNA of the CDR3 is TGTGCCACCACATTTATAACCCCCGAGGGGACCCAGTACTTC.

J is TRBJ1-1 and V is TRBV6-5; the D gene is possibly TRBD1 (5 bases). The CDR3 is made up of 13 amino acids. The V gene's germline CDR1 is MNHEY and CDR2 SVGAGI. Trimming pared 1 base from V and 4 bases from J, leaving 7 bases between. The CDR3 region has the DNA TGTGCCAGCAGTTACTACGGGGGCACTGAAGCTTTCTTT. It yields the protein CASSYYGGTEAFF.

The CDR3 DNA reads as TGTGCCTGGAGTGTGAAGATCTTCGGGAATGAGCAGTTCTTC. This codes for CAWSVKIFGNEQFF. The V call is TRBV30, the J call TRBJ2-1; no clear D gene. Per the germline V gene, CDR1 is GTSNPN and CDR2 is SVGIG (reference sequence). V lost 0 bases, J lost 7 bases, and 13 bases lay in between. The CDR3 consists of 14 residues.

The J gene is TRBJ1-2, the V gene TRBV6-5; TRBD1 might be the D (6 bases). V was cut by 7 bases and J by 4 bases, with 16 bases left in between. The CDR3 spans 14 residues. Germline values: CDR1 MNHEY, CDR2 SVGAGI. The CDR3 DNA reads as TGTGCCAGCAATACAGGGAAGTGGAGCTATGGCTACACCTTC. Its translation is CASNTGKWSYGYTF.

The J gene is TRBJ2-3, the V gene TRBV9, with 10 bases fitting TRBD2. Germline values: CDR1 SGDLS, CDR2 YYNGEE. The CDR3 runs 14 residues. V gave up 4 bases and J gave up 8 bases; unmatched junction bases: 7. Here the CDR3 reads CASSSSGGAGTQYF. CDR3 DNA sequence: TGTGCCAGCAGCTCCAGCGGGGGGGCCGGTACGCAGTATTTT. The full variable domain, its missing parts supplied by reference TRBV9 and TRBJ2-3, is DSGVTQTPKHLITATGQRVTLRCSPRSGDLSVYWYQQSLDQGLQFLIQYYNGEERAKGNILERFSAQQFPDLHSELNLSSLELGDSALYFCASSSSGGAGTQYFGPGTRLTVL.

This CDR3 reads CASRPSTGGGGEQYF. The CDR3 DNA sequence: TGTGCCAGCAGACCCTCAACCGGGGGAGGAGGCGAGCAGTACTTC. The gene calls are TRBV7-9 and TRBJ2-7, with D possibly TRBD2 on 6 matching bases. Germline V gene sequence: CDR1 SEHNR, CDR2 FQNEAQ (reference sequence). The CDR3 totals 15 residues. Trimming removed 6 bases at V and 6 bases at J, with 21 bases between.

The count of this clone is one. The CDR3 region has the DNA TGTGCCAGCAGTGACCAGGGGCTATCGGGTGGCTACACCTTC. Protein sequence: CASSDQGLSGGYTF. This sequence joins TRBV2 and TRBJ1-2; tentatively, D is TRBD1 (6 bases). The CDR3 has 14 amino acids. The germline gives CDR1 SNHLY, CDR2 FYNNEI. Trimming shortened V by 3 bases and J by 7 bases, and 15 bases separated the two germline ends. The complete variable domain, with remaining parts taken from reference TRBV2 and TRBJ1-2, reads EPEVTQTPSHQVTQMGQEVILRCVPISNHLYFYWYRQILGQKVEFLVSFYNNEISEKSEIFDDQFSVERPDGSNFTLKIRSTKLEDSAMYFCASSDQGLSGGYTFGSGTRLTVV.

The J gene is TRBJ1-2, the V gene TRBV9; D might be TRBD1 (6 bases). CDR3 size: 14 residues. CDR1 is SGDLS, CDR2 YYNGEE, per germline. The germline V and J ends were trimmed by 0 bases and 11 bases, with 17 bases remaining between them. CDR3 sequence (DNA): TGTGCCAGCAGCGTAGGGGGGCTAAGAAGACTTTACACCTTC. Amino acid sequence: CASSVGGLRRLYTF.

This chain uses TRBV5-6 with TRBJ1-4, with TRBD1 matching over 9 bases. The CDR3 totals 15 residues. CDR1 is SGHDT, CDR2 YYEEEE, per germline. V lost 0 bases to trimming and J lost 8 bases; unmatched junction nucleotides: 5. This CDR3 is CASSLGTGVFEKLFF. In DNA, the CDR3 is TGTGCCAGCAGCTTGGGGACAGGGGTTTTCGAAAAACTGTTTTTT. The variable domain in full, with the rest retrieved from reference TRBV5-6 and TRBJ1-4, is DAGVTQSPTHLIKTRGQQVTLRCSPKSGHDTVSWYQQALGQGPQFIFQYYEEEERQRGNFPDRFSGHQFPNYSSELNVNALLLGDSALYLCASSLGTGVFEKLFFGSGTQLSVL.

In regard to this clone: In the same sample, other DNA sequences code for this CDR3. The gene calls are TRBV12-3 or TRBV12-4 and TRBJ1-5, with D possibly TRBD1 on 5 matching bases. The CDR3 covers 13 residues. The V end was cut by 2 bases, the J end by 6 bases, with 8 bases between. Here the CDR3 DNA reads TGTGCCAGCAGTTTAAGGGGAGGTCAGCCCCAGCATTTT. Residues: CASSLRGGQPQHF.

The rearrangement joins TRBV7-9 to TRBJ2-2, with 7 nucleotides matching TRBD1. The V gene end was trimmed by 5 bases and the J gene end by 4 bases; junction bases not matched to a gene: 7. Germline CDR1 and CDR2: SEHNR and FQNEAQ (reference sequence). The CDR3 is 15 amino acids. CDR3 bases: TGTGCCAGCAGCCTTCGACAGGGAAGCACCGGGGAGCTGTTTTTT. Its protein is CASSLRQGSTGELFF.

The chain is built from TRBV6-1 and TRBJ2-1; possibly TRBD2 for D (6 bases). V was clipped by 7 bases and J by 6 bases, with 16 bases between them. The CDR3 sequence is 14 residues long. Germline CDR1 reads MNHNS; CDR2 reads SASEGT. As DNA, the CDR3 is TGTGCCAGCACTCCGGGACTTGAAACCAATGAGCAGTTCTTC. It codes for CASTPGLETNEQFF.

The gene calls are TRBV29-1 and TRBJ2-7; 8 bases line up with TRBD2. The V segment lost 7 bases and the J segment 0 bases; nucleotides outside the gene matches: 8. The germline gives CDR1 SQVTM, CDR2 ANQGSEA. This CDR3 comprises 14 residues. The CDR3 nucleotides read TGCAGCGCCGACGGGGGGGTTAGCTCCTACGAGCAGTACTTC. Encoded protein: CSADGGVSSYEQYF.

This sequence joins TRBV19 and TRBJ1-2; 12 bases are a match to TRBD1. CDR1 LNHDA and CDR2 SQIVND come from the germline V gene (reference sequence). The CDR3 has 16 residues. Germline trimming cut 9 bases from V and 2 bases from J; bases unmatched to any gene: 10. CDR3: CASSYRDRGQNYGYTF. The CDR3 coding sequence is TGTGCCAGCAGTTACCGGGACAGGGGGCAAAACTATGGCTACACCTTC.

This sequence joins TRBV7-2 and TRBJ2-7; D not certain. The CDR3 has 13 amino acids. Germline loops: CDR1 SGHTA, CDR2 FQGNSA. Trimming removed 8 bases at V and 2 bases at J, with 13 bases between. CDR3 nucleotides: TGTGCCAGCGGCCTCTCTCACACCTACGAGCAGTACTTC. This encodes CASGLSHTYEQYF.

The chain has TRBV6-5 and TRBJ2-7, with D perhaps matching TRBD1 (6 bases). CDR1 and CDR2 (germline): MNHEY, SVGAGI. Trimming left V 2 bases short and J 3 bases short, with 14 bases between. The CDR3 is 15 residues long. The CDR3 DNA sequence: TGTGCCAGCAGTTACACCCCGGGACAATACTACGAGCAGTACTTC. It specifies CASSYTPGQYYEQYF.

The V and J genes are TRBV6-6 and TRBJ1-3; the D gene is possibly TRBD1 (6 bases). This CDR3 spans 16 amino acids. Germline V gene sequence: CDR1 MNHNY, CDR2 SVGAGI (reference sequence). Trimming shortened V by 2 bases and J by 2 bases, and 13 bases separated the two germline ends. The CDR3 nucleotides are TGTGCCAGCAGTTACCGAACAGGGAGAACTGGAAACACCATATATTTT. This codes for CASSYRTGRTGNTIYF.